This T cell receptor beta chain was obtained from a study of shared clonotypes between healthy human individuals. Study results and limitations: Clonotype sharing among the donors was expected to vary with sequencing depth. Memory subsets generally showed smaller estimated richness than naive subsets did. For sorted subsets, rarefaction showed incomplete sequencing despite large depth.

The CDR3 sequence is 17 residues long. Trimming left V 0 bases short and J 9 bases short, with 24 bases between. CDR1 is SQVTM and CDR2 is ANQGSEA in the germline V gene. As for this clone: Its target is not known.

Over several immunoSEQ plates, each subset's genomic DNA was distributed in even portions. TCRdb keeps only in-frame clones here, not all; method: immunoSEQ multiplex PCR. The table includes about 2.5 million clones, approximately 90% detected once. The clonotype was recovered from a man aged 18-30 years in good health. Some clones in this sample may be carry-over from other donors' samples. Sequencing was carried out using naive CD4+ T cells from PBMCs. Subset denoted: CD45RA+ positively selected. The chain uses TRBV29-1 and TRBJ2-1; D is perhaps TRBD2 (5 bases). The CDR3 DNA sequence: TGCAGCGTTGAAGATCCTGGTGGGAGATCGCTACTCAGTGAGCAGTTCTTC. Translating it yields CSVEDPGGRSLLSEQFF.